The text below deals with one T cell receptor (beta chain). The antigen is unknown. The germline V gene has CDR1 SGDLS and CDR2 YYNGEE. The V gene lost 0 bases and the J gene lost 4 bases, with 13 bases spanning the gap. This CDR3 comprises 16 residues. Using immunoSEQ multiplex PCR, the repertoire was profiled, and TCRdb retains in-frame clones only, with some absent. Among about 150,000 clones listed, 80% to 95% were seen once. The data stem from a study of T cell responses to AZD1222 COVID-19 vaccine. About the study: Combined were second doses at about 4 or about 12 weeks.

Regarding the study as a whole: Spike-specific TCR breadth and depth went up after people got two AZD1222 doses. Most donors were white British and more were female, and clonal diversity was possibly underestimated.

The V gene is TRBV9, the J gene TRBJ2-2; maybe TRBD1 (5 bases). This TCR was recovered from an adult in good health. The material sequenced was peripheral blood, taken on day 0 of AZD1222 vaccination. The DNA for the CDR3 is TGTGCCAGCAGCGTAGCTAGGGGCTATGCCACCGGGGAGCTGTTTTTT. Translation gives CASSVARGYATGELFF.